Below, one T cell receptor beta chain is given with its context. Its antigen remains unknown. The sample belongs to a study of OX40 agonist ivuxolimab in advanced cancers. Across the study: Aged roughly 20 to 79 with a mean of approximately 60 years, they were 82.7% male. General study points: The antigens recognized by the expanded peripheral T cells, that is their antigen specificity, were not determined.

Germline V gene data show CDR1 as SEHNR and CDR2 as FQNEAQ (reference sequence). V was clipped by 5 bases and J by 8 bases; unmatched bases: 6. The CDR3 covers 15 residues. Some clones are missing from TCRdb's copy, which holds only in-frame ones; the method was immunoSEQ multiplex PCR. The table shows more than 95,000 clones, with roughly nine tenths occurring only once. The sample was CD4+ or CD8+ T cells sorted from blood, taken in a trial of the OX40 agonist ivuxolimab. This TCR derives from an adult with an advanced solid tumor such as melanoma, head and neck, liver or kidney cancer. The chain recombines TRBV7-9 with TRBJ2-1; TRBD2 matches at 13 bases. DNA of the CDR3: TGTGCCAGCAGCCTAGGACTAGCGGGAGAGTATGAGCAGTTCTTC. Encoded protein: CASSLGLAGEYEQFF.